This T cell receptor beta chain was sequenced in a study of long-term antiretroviral therapy in people with HIV. General study results and limits: Information pertaining to ART adherence, viral resistance or therapeutic modifications was not obtained.

In regard to this clone: Its specificity is unknown.

Only United States sites treated participants with HIV. The assay used was immunoSEQ (version v3.0), run at survey level. TCRdb's copy holds only in-frame clones and misses some; the assay was immunoSEQ multiplex PCR. The sample yields 30,000 or so clones, 93% seen once. This receptor was obtained from a man between 35 and 55 years old with HIV. Here the sequenced sample was unsorted PBMCs, taken 6.2 years after starting antiretroviral therapy.

CDR3 residues: CASSLVGGRETQYF. In DNA form, the CDR3 reads TGTGCCAGCAGCTTAGTCGGCGGGAGAGAGACCCAGTACTTC. The rearrangement joins TRBV11-2 to TRBJ2-5; 7 bases are a match to TRBD2. Germline V gene lookup returns CDR1 SGHAT and CDR2 FQNNGV. This CDR3 comprises 14 residues. Trimming removed 1 base from V and 4 bases from J; junction bases left unmatched: 3.